What follows are 32 T cell receptor beta chains derived from one specimen sequenced in a study of shared clonotypes between healthy human individuals. Assay used: immunoSEQ multiplex PCR; TCRdb lists only in-frame clones, some missing. The sample holds 550,000 to 600,000 clones; about 98% are singletons and the top ten take roughly 0.29%. Naive CD8 cells lacked CD45RO and underwent positive selection for CCR7, leaving out terminally differentiated effector memory CD45RA+ cells. The specimen sequenced was naive CD8+ T cells sorted from blood. The receptors shown here come from a man aged 25-40 years in good health.

The chain employs TRBV9 and TRBJ1-2; possible D gene TRBD1, 5 bases. CDR1 is SGDLS, CDR2 YYNGEE, per germline. CDR3 length: 14 amino acids. V was trimmed by 3 bases and J by 4 bases, leaving 13 bases between them. CDR3 in amino acids: CASSAGAGGYGYTF. CDR3 nucleotide sequence: TGTGCCAGCAGCGCCGGGGCGGGGGGCTATGGCTACACCTTC.

The V call is TRBV29-1, the J call TRBJ2-1, with 8 bases aligning to TRBD1. CDR3 length equals 13 residues. CDR1 and CDR2 (germline): SQVTM, ANQGSEA. J lost 2 bases, V lost 5 bases, and 2 bases had no gene match. CDR3 protein: CSVLTGAYNEQFF. The CDR3 region has the DNA TGCAGCGTTCTGACAGGGGCCTACAATGAGCAGTTCTTC.

The V call is TRBV7-9, the J call TRBJ2-2, with 13 bases that match TRBD2. The J segment lost 6 bases and the V segment lost 7 bases, leaving 5 bases of the junction unmatched. CDR1 and CDR2 from the germline V gene are SEHNR and FQNEAQ (reference sequence). The CDR3 is 15 residues long. CDR3 protein: CASTGGLAGPGELFF. For the CDR3, the DNA is TGTGCCAGCACGGGGGGACTAGCGGGACCCGGGGAGCTGTTTTTT. The entire variable domain, with the rest obtained from reference TRBV7-9 and TRBJ2-2, is as follows: DTGVSQNPRHKITKRGQNVTFRCDPISEHNRLYWYRQTLGQGPEFLTYFQNEAQLEKSRLLSDRFSAERPKGSFSTLEIQRTEQGDSAMYLCASTGGLAGPGELFFGEGSRLTVL.

This chain links TRBV9 with TRBJ1-4; D not resolved. Germline CDR1 and CDR2: SGDLS and YYNGEE. The V end was cut by 0 bases, the J end by 7 bases, with 10 bases between. The CDR3 contains 14 residues. As DNA, the CDR3 is TGTGCCAGCAGCGTAGGAGTAAACGGTGAAAAACTGTTTTTT. Its protein product is CASSVGVNGEKLFF.

The genes are TRBV30 and TRBJ2-1; a weak D match, TRBD2 (6 bases). With 5 bases removed from V and 6 bases from J, the gap between germline ends came to 14 bases. Germline-derived CDR1 and CDR2 are GTSNPN and SVGIG (reference sequence). The CDR3 totals 13 residues. CDR3 bases: TGTGCCTGGGCGAACCGGGGAGGCAATGAGCAGTTCTTC. Its translation: CAWANRGGNEQFF.

J is TRBJ2-5 and V is TRBV7-8, with TRBD2 matching over 8 bases. The CDR3 has 14 amino acids. The germline CDR1 and CDR2 sequences are SGHVS and FQNEAQ. J lost 2 bases, V lost 6 bases, and 5 bases had no gene match. The CDR3 is CASRWTSSQETQYF. CDR3 nucleotide sequence: TGTGCCAGCAGATGGACTAGCTCACAAGAGACCCAGTACTTC.

The chain combines TRBV28 with TRBJ2-2; no reliable D call. Germline-derived CDR1 and CDR2 are MDHEN and SYDVKM. The CDR3 runs 17 residues. V lost 0 bases to trimming and J lost 2 bases, with 13 bases between them. CDR3 in DNA: TGTGCCAGCAGTTTATGGTCCGGCGGAACTAACACCGGGGAGCTGTTTTTT. It specifies CASSLWSGGTNTGELFF.

The rearrangement links TRBV9 to TRBJ1-1; D gene unclear. CDR1 and CDR2 (germline): SGDLS, YYNGEE. Trimming shortened V by 10 bases and J by 2 bases, and 12 bases separated the two germline ends. CDR3 length: 12 residues. The DNA for the CDR3 is TGTGCCTCTCGCGGGGTAAACACTGAAGCTTTCTTT. Protein sequence: CASRGVNTEAFF.

The chain carries TRBV6-5 and TRBJ2-1; D gene uncertain. The CDR3 has 13 residues. V lost 4 bases and J lost 5, with 9 bases in between. CDR1 is MNHEY, CDR2 SVGAGI, per germline. The CDR3 sequence is CASSFAGNNEQFF. CDR3 coding DNA: TGTGCCAGCAGTTTTGCAGGTAACAATGAGCAGTTCTTC.

This chain uses TRBV5-1 with TRBJ2-7; 11 bases are a match to TRBD2. Germline V CDR1 and CDR2: SGHRS, YFSETQ. V lost 4 bases and J lost 6; bases outside the gene matches: 15. The length of the CDR3 is 17 residues. CDR3: CASSPLAGGNVRSEQYF. DNA for the CDR3: TGCGCCAGCAGCCCCCTAGCGGGAGGTAATGTTCGGAGCGAGCAGTACTTC. Drawing the rest from reference TRBV5-1 and TRBJ2-7, the complete variable domain is KAGVTQTPRYLIKTRGQQVTLSCSPISGHRSVSWYQQTPGQGLQFLFEYFSETQRNKGNFPGRFSGRQFSNSRSEMNVSTLELGDSALYLCASSPLAGGNVRSEQYFGPGTRLTVT.

The J gene is TRBJ2-7, the V gene TRBV4-3, with TRBD1 matching 7 bases. Per the germline V gene, CDR1 is LGHNA and CDR2 is YSLEER. J gave up 3 bases and V 1 base, and 6 bases lay outside the gene matches. The CDR3 is 15 residues long. CDR3 sequence reads: CASSQAYRGYYEQYF. DNA of the CDR3: TGCGCCAGCAGCCAAGCCTACAGGGGATACTACGAGCAGTACTTC.

This clone was recorded once. This sample also contains other DNA sequences that code for the same CDR3. The rearrangement joins TRBV5-6 to TRBJ1-1; a weak D match, TRBD1 (5 bases). The CDR3 has 13 residues. Germline CDR1 reads SGHDT; CDR2 reads YYEEEE. V lost 0 bases and J lost 4, with 7 bases in between. For the CDR3, the DNA is TGTGCCAGCAGCTTGGGGGGCGGCACTGAAGCTTTCTTT. Translating gives CASSLGGGTEAFF.

This clone was seen once. The V call is TRBV6-1, the J call TRBJ2-2, with TRBD2 matching over 8 bases. CDR1 and CDR2 (germline): MNHNS, SASEGT. With V trimmed by 2 bases and J by 6 bases, 17 bases remained unmatched. The CDR3 contains 19 residues. DNA of the CDR3: TGTGCCAGCAGTGAAAGGGGAGTAGCGGGATCTTTTTTGGCCGGGGAGCTGTTTTTT. Protein product: CASSERGVAGSFLAGELFF.

V usage is TRBV4-1 and J usage is TRBJ1-2; D not resolved. CDR3 length: 15 amino acids. Germline V gene lookup returns CDR1 MGHRA and CDR2 YSYEKL. The V end lost 0 bases, the J end lost 2 bases, and 10 bases lay between the germline ends. In DNA form, the CDR3 reads TGCGCCAGCAGCCAAGAGGACCTAGAGAACTATGGCTACACCTTC. Protein sequence: CASSQEDLENYGYTF.

The rearrangement uses TRBV19 and TRBJ2-7, with a tentative D call TRBD1 (6 bases). The V gene lost 5 bases and the J gene lost 3 bases, with 14 bases spanning the gap. The V gene's germline CDR1 is LNHDA and CDR2 SQIVND (reference sequence). CDR3 length: 14 amino acids. The CDR3 nucleotides are TGTGCCAGTAGTTACAGGGCCGAATACTACGAGCAGTACTTC. Protein: CASSYRAEYYEQYF.

The chain combines TRBV27 with TRBJ2-3; possible D gene TRBD1, 5 bases. CDR1 is MNHEY, CDR2 SMNVEV, per germline (reference sequence). The V and J ends lost 1 base and 1 base respectively, with 12 bases between them. CDR3 length: 16 residues. The DNA of the CDR3 is TGTGCCAGCAGTTTATTCAGGGCCAGCGGCACAGATACGCAGTATTTT. It yields the protein CASSLFRASGTDTQYF.

This clone was seen just once. The chain employs TRBV4-1 and TRBJ2-7; 13 bases match TRBD2. With V trimmed by 1 base and J by 9 bases, 15 bases remained unmatched. Germline V gene data show CDR1 as MGHRA and CDR2 as YSYEKL. There are 18 residues in the CDR3. The CDR3 DNA sequence: TGCGCCAGCAGCCAAGGAGGGGGACTAGCGGGGTCCCCTGAGGGGCAGTACTTC. Its protein is CASSQGGGLAGSPEGQYF.

The chain links TRBV7-9 to TRBJ2-7; 8 nucleotides agree with TRBD1. CDR1 is SEHNR and CDR2 is FQNEAQ in the germline V gene (reference sequence). The CDR3 covers 14 residues. V lost 2 bases and J lost 5; bases outside the gene matches: 5. The CDR3 is CASSLPRGLDEQYF. CDR3 bases: TGTGCCAGCAGCTTACCCAGGGGGCTCGACGAGCAGTACTTC.

The CDR3 DNA reads as TGTGCCAGCAGCTATGATCCAGGGGGCTTTGAGACCCAGTACTTC. It specifies CASSYDPGGFETQYF. This chain joins TRBV5-5 and TRBJ2-5; 8 bases match TRBD1. The CDR3 is made up of 15 amino acids. Germline V gene sequence: CDR1 SGHKS, CDR2 YYEKEE (reference sequence). With 3 bases clipped from V and 5 bases from J, the junction kept 9 bases outside the gene matches. Combining the CDR3 with reference TRBV5-5 and TRBJ2-5 gives the whole variable domain DAGVTQSPTHLIKTRGQQVTLRCSPISGHKSVSWYQQVLGQGPQFIFQYYEKEERGRGNFPDRFSARQFPNYSSELNVNALLLGDSALYLCASSYDPGGFETQYFGPGTRLLVL.

This sequence joins TRBV5-6 and TRBJ1-5; no clear D gene. Germline V CDR1 and CDR2: SGHDT, YYEEEE. V lost 4 bases and J lost 6, with 14 bases in between. The CDR3 covers 14 residues. CDR3 sequence: CASSLKRSIQPQHF. The CDR3 DNA sequence: TGTGCCAGCAGCCTTAAAAGGAGTATTCAGCCCCAGCATTTT.

This chain links TRBV2 with TRBJ2-7, with 7 bases identical to TRBD2. With V trimmed by 6 bases and J by 3 bases, 2 bases remained unmatched. CDR1 and CDR2 from the germline V gene are SNHLY and FYNNEI. CDR3 size: 12 residues. The CDR3 spells CASRTGGYEQYF. The CDR3, as DNA: TGTGCCAGCAGGACGGGGGGCTACGAGCAGTACTTC.

The chain recombines TRBV5-1 with TRBJ2-1, with 8 bases matching TRBD1. Germline V gene lookup returns CDR1 SGHRS and CDR2 YFSETQ. This CDR3 contains 17 residues. Losses at the gene ends were 4 bases for V and 5 bases for J; bases not matched to a gene: 14. The CDR3 DNA is TGCGCCAGCAGCCTAGGGACAGGAGAAACAATGGACAATGAGCAGTTCTTC. It specifies CASSLGTGETMDNEQFF.

The V gene is TRBV7-2, the J gene TRBJ2-7; TRBD2 matches 10 bases. Germline assignment: CDR1 SGHTA and CDR2 FQGNSA. V lost 6 bases and J lost 5; bases outside the gene matches: 10. This CDR3 has 15 residues. CDR3 sequence: CASSMVLAGRNEQYF. In DNA, the CDR3 is TGTGCCAGCAGTATGGTACTAGCGGGAAGGAACGAGCAGTACTTC.

The chain has TRBV28 and TRBJ2-1; 11 bases are a match to TRBD1. The trim removed 5 bases at V and 4 bases at J, leaving 10 bases unmatched. The CDR3 runs to 17 residues. Looked up from germline, CDR1 is MDHEN and CDR2 is SYDVKM. The CDR3 sequence is CASSTPIGDRGYNEQFF. For the CDR3, the DNA is TGTGCCAGCAGTACACCAATAGGGGACAGGGGGTACAATGAGCAGTTCTTC.

The rearrangement uses TRBV14 and TRBJ2-7; no clear D. The V and J ends lost 1 base and 12 bases respectively, with 25 bases between them. Germline loops: CDR1 SGHDN, CDR2 FVKESK. CDR3 length: 16 amino acids. The DNA of the CDR3 is TGTGCCAGCAGCCAAGCAACAGCGATACAACTTCACGGGTTGTACTTC. Residues: CASSQATAIQLHGLYF. Full variable domain (rest looked up from reference TRBV14 and TRBJ2-7): EAGVTQFPSHSVIEKGQTVTLRCDPISGHDNLYWYRRVMGKEIKFLLHFVKESKQDESGMPNNRFLAERTGGTYSTLKVQPAELEDSGVYFCASSQATAIQLHGLYFGPGTRLTVT.

This clone was observed a single time. A junction end diverges from the germline sequence, so it may reflect a read error. V and J are TRBV7-8 and TRBJ2-1, with 13 bases matching TRBD2. Per the germline V gene, CDR1 is SGHVS and CDR2 is FQNEAQ. The CDR3 is 16 amino acids. The CDR3 sequence is CASSIATSGRDNEQFF. The DNA of the CDR3 is TGTGCCAGCAGCATAGCTACTAGCGGGAGGGACAATGAGCAGTTCTTC. The full variable domain, rest sourced from reference TRBV7-8 and TRBJ2-1, is GAGVSQSPRYKVAKRGQDVALRCDPISGHVSLFWYQQALGQGPEFLTYFQNEAQLDKSGLPSDRFFAERPEGSVSTLKIQRTQQEDSAVYLCASSIATSGRDNEQFFGPGTRLTVL.

This chain connects TRBV15 to TRBJ2-7, with TRBD1 matching over 7 bases. CDR1 and CDR2 (germline): LNHNV, YYDKDF (reference sequence). V was pared by 1 base and J by 0 bases, with 6 bases of the junction left unmatched. This CDR3 comprises 16 residues. The DNA for the CDR3 is TGTGCCACCAGCAGAGGGGGACAGCGAAACTCCTACGAGCAGTACTTC. Translated, it gives CATSRGGQRNSYEQYF.

In its sample, this clone was seen once. This rearrangement joins TRBV10-3 to TRBJ2-2; D possibly corresponds to TRBD2 (6 bases). Trimming took off 0 bases at V and 1 base at J, with 6 bases between the two ends. From germline, CDR1 is ENHRY and CDR2 SYGVKD. The CDR3 spans 15 residues. CDR3 nucleotide sequence: TGTGCCATCAGTGAGTCGGGGGGGAACACCGGGGAGCTGTTTTTT. Translation: CAISESGGNTGELFF.

Note on this clone: The same CDR3 arises from other DNA sequences in this sample as well. V gene TRBV19 combines with J gene TRBJ1-5; D is uncertain. Germline lookup yields CDR1 LNHDA and CDR2 SQIVND (reference sequence). The CDR3 totals 13 residues. Trimming cost V 2 bases and J 2 bases, with 4 bases left between them. DNA of the CDR3: TGTGCCAGTAGTATAATCGGCAATCAGCCCCAGCATTTT. Translated: CASSIIGNQPQHF. The variable domain in full, completed from reference TRBV19 and TRBJ1-5, reads DGGITQSPKYLFRKEGQNVTLSCEQNLNHDAMYWYRQDPGQGLRLIYYSQIVNDFQKGDIAEGYSVSREKKESFPLTVTSAQKNPTAFYLCASSIIGNQPQHFGDGTRLSIL.

The rearrangement uses TRBV4-1 and TRBJ2-7; 9 nucleotides agree with TRBD1. The germline gives CDR1 MGHRA, CDR2 YSYEKL. The CDR3 has 15 residues. Trimming removed 4 bases from V and 3 bases from J; junction bases left unmatched: 7. DNA of the CDR3: TGCGCCAGCAGCCTAGTGAGGGGACAGGGCTACGAGCAGTACTTC. It yields the protein CASSLVRGQGYEQYF.

The chain combines TRBV5-4 with TRBJ2-7, with 7 bases that match TRBD2. With V trimmed by 3 bases and J by 4 bases, 13 bases remained unmatched. CDR1 is SGHNT and CDR2 is YYREEE in the germline V gene (reference sequence). The CDR3 sequence is 16 residues long. Written as DNA, the CDR3 is TGTGCCAGCAGCTCGGGAAGGGAGGGCCCGTTGTACGAGCAGTACTTC. It encodes CASSSGREGPLYEQYF.

V gene TRBV5-1 combines with J gene TRBJ2-7, with 12 nucleotides matching TRBD1. V dropped 6 bases and J dropped 5; count of bases not matched to a gene: 12. This CDR3 region has 16 residues. Germline assignment: CDR1 SGHRS and CDR2 YFSETQ. CDR3 in amino acids: CASTPFSGTGGNEQYF. In DNA, the CDR3 is TGCGCCAGCACACCATTTTCGGGGACAGGGGGCAACGAGCAGTACTTC.